This T cell receptor beta chain was sequenced for a study of cytomegalovirus exposure and HLA in healthy donors. V lost 4 bases and J 2 bases, leaving 9 bases between the germline ends. The CDR3 has 13 amino acids. In germline, CDR1 is GTSNPN, CDR2 SVGIG (reference sequence). Data came from immunoSEQ multiplex PCR; TCRdb stores just in-frame clones and leaves some out. The sample consists of approximately 200,000 clones, 80% to 90% of them appearing once. This clone was detected only a few times. Its specificity is not known. Broader study findings: Specificity for CMV antigens was confirmed in vitro for a few of the CMV-associated chains.

The specimen sequenced was PBMCs. This TCR came from a woman aged 25 to 39 in good health and CMV-seropositive. The chain is built from TRBV30 and TRBJ1-5, with D unclear. The DNA for the CDR3 is TGTGCCTGGACGAGGGAGGGCAATCAGCCCCAGCATTTT. Translation: CAWTREGNQPQHF.